A single sample is the source of the 12 T cell receptor beta chains below, sequenced in a study of technical replicates of blood from a handful of donors. Assay: immunoSEQ multiplex PCR; the TCRdb copy retains only in-frame clones and omits some. The sample lists more than 65,000 clones, roughly four fifths occurring once. The sequenced material came from PBMCs. All receptors come from a human donor in good health. Some clones in this sample may be carry-over from other donors' samples.

This chain joins TRBV18 and TRBJ2-7; D is undetermined. Trimming cost V 0 bases and J 0 bases, with 9 bases left between them. CDR3 length: 15 residues. CDR1 and CDR2 from the germline V gene are KGHSH and LQKENI. The CDR3 sequence is CASSPPEWNSYEQYF. DNA of the CDR3: TGTGCCAGCTCACCACCGGAGTGGAACTCCTACGAGCAGTACTTC.

The J gene is TRBJ2-7, the V gene TRBV2; 10 bases agree with TRBD2. The CDR3 loop spans 15 amino acids. The trim removed 3 bases at V and 2 bases at J, leaving 4 bases unmatched. Germline V CDR1 and CDR2: SNHLY, FYNNEI. CDR3 sequence reads: CASSEQLAGPYEQYF. The CDR3 nucleotides read TGTGCCAGCAGTGAGCAACTAGCGGGACCCTACGAGCAGTACTTC.

This rearrangement joins TRBV27 to TRBJ1-4; no reliable D call. The V and J ends lost 6 bases and 4 bases respectively, with 9 bases between them. This CDR3 region has 13 residues. Germline lookup yields CDR1 MNHEY and CDR2 SMNVEV (reference sequence). CDR3 loop: CASSHRSNEKLFF. In DNA, the CDR3 is TGTGCCAGCAGCCACCGGAGTAATGAAAAACTGTTTTTT.

This clone was seen a few times. V is TRBV6-1 and J is TRBJ1-5, with D possibly being TRBD1 (6 bases). The V gene's germline CDR1 is MNHNS and CDR2 SASEGT. The CDR3 consists of 13 residues. V dropped 7 bases and J dropped 9 bases, with 16 bases sitting between them. The CDR3, as DNA: TGTGCCAGCATGACCAGGGGCCAAGGGCCCCAGCATTTT. Residues: CASMTRGQGPQHF.

CDR3 nucleotide sequence: TGTGCCAGCAGAGCCCTAGCGGGGGGGCTCCGAGAGACCCAGTACTTC. Its protein product is CASRALAGGLRETQYF. The rearrangement links TRBV4-2 to TRBJ2-5, with 12 bases aligning to TRBD2. This CDR3 spans 16 amino acids. V gave up 6 bases and J gave up 4 bases; unmatched junction bases: 9. Looked up from germline, CDR1 is LGHNA and CDR2 is YNFKEQ.

The rearrangement uses TRBV7-2 and TRBJ2-7; 9 bases are shared with TRBD2. J gave up 6 bases and V 5 bases, and 11 bases lay outside the gene matches. The CDR3 covers 15 residues. Germline V gives CDR1 SGHTA, CDR2 FQGNSA. CDR3 in DNA: TGTGCCAGCAGCACTCCAGCGGGGGGTCGGCGCGAGCAGTACTTC. Its protein is CASSTPAGGRREQYF.

This clone was counted a few times. The CDR3 here is CASSEEGGGPYEQYF. The CDR3 DNA reads as TGTGCCAGCAGTGAAGAAGGGGGGGGGCCTTACGAGCAGTACTTC. The chain recombines TRBV6-1 with TRBJ2-7; possible D gene TRBD2, 7 bases. CDR1 and CDR2 (germline): MNHNS, SASEGT. The CDR3 totals 15 residues. Between the trimmed V and J ends, which lost 1 base and 4 bases, there was a span of 14 bases.

The V gene is TRBV19, the J gene TRBJ1-1; 9 nucleotides match TRBD1. The junction had 4 bases not matched to a gene; V was cut back by 5 bases and J by 0 bases. CDR3 length: 15 residues. Germline loops: CDR1 LNHDA, CDR2 SQIVND (reference sequence). CDR3 sequence (DNA): TGTGCCAGTAGTTCTTGGACAGGGGTGAACACTGAAGCTTTCTTT. Encoded protein: CASSSWTGVNTEAFF. Full variable domain (missing parts from reference TRBV19 and TRBJ1-1): DGGITQSPKYLFRKEGQNVTLSCEQNLNHDAMYWYRQDPGQGLRLIYYSQIVNDFQKGDIAEGYSVSREKKESFPLTVTSAQKNPTAFYLCASSSWTGVNTEAFFGQGTRLTVV.

The J gene is TRBJ2-7, the V gene TRBV6-5; TRBD1 aligns across 11 bases. CDR3 length equals 14 residues. Looked up from germline, CDR1 is MNHEY and CDR2 is SVGAGI. Trimming at V came to 6 bases and at J to 2 bases, leaving 3 bases not matched to a gene. CDR3 coding DNA: TGTGCCAGCAGCCGGACAGGGGGCCCCTACGAGCAGTACTTC. Its protein is CASSRTGGPYEQYF.

This sequence joins TRBV30 and TRBJ1-6, with D perhaps TRBD1 (5 bases). Germline CDR1 GTSNPN, CDR2 SVGIG (reference sequence). The CDR3 has 12 residues. V was pared by 2 bases and J by 7 bases, with 6 bases between. The CDR3 bases are TGTGCCTGGAGTCCAGGGAATTCACCCCTCCACTTT. It yields the protein CAWSPGNSPLHF.

In this sample, this clone turned up once. The V gene is TRBV4-1, the J gene TRBJ2-7; TRBD1 aligns across 10 bases. Germline V lookup: CDR1 MGHRA, CDR2 YSYEKL. Trimming at V came to 0 bases and at J to 2 bases, leaving 7 bases not matched to a gene. This CDR3 has 17 residues. The CDR3 loop is CASSQDYADRGTYEQYF. The DNA for the CDR3 is TGCGCCAGCAGCCAAGATTACGCGGACAGGGGGACCTACGAGCAGTACTTC.

The chain combines TRBV4-1 with TRBJ2-5; D is possibly TRBD1 (6 bases). The germline V gene encodes CDR1 MGHRA and CDR2 YSYEKL. The CDR3 is made up of 14 amino acids. V was trimmed by 4 bases and J by 1 base, leaving 10 bases between them. The CDR3 spells CASSPQGFQETQYF. The CDR3, as DNA: TGCGCCAGCAGCCCACAGGGATTCCAAGAGACCCAGTACTTC.